Given below is one T cell receptor beta chain in context. Its antigen is not identified. This specimen comes from a study of naive CD8 T cells in extremely preterm neonates. Study-wide results and caveats: Shared CDR3 nucleotide sequences: preterm around 2.6%, term about 0.37%, children approximately 0.028%, adults approximately 0.01%. Preterm neonates had significantly lower iChao1 richness than other age groups.

This CDR3 spans 12 amino acids. The germline V gene encodes CDR1 SNHLY and CDR2 FYNNEI. V lost 6 bases and J lost 1, with 6 bases in between. The data were produced by immunoSEQ multiplex PCR, yet TCRdb's version contains in-frame clones alone and is incomplete. This table has 4,500 to 6,000 clones, around 97% appearing once. Without labor or membrane rupture, elective cesareans at roughly 37-42 weeks supplied term cord blood. The sample holds sorted live naive CD8+ CD45RA+CCR7+ T cells. The receptor comes from a newborn in good health. This chain links TRBV2 with TRBJ1-1, with D possibly TRBD1 on 6 matching bases. The sample was naive CD8+ T cells from cord blood. This CDR3 reads CASRTGNTEAFF. The DNA for the CDR3 is TGTGCCAGCAGGACAGGGAACACTGAAGCTTTCTTT.